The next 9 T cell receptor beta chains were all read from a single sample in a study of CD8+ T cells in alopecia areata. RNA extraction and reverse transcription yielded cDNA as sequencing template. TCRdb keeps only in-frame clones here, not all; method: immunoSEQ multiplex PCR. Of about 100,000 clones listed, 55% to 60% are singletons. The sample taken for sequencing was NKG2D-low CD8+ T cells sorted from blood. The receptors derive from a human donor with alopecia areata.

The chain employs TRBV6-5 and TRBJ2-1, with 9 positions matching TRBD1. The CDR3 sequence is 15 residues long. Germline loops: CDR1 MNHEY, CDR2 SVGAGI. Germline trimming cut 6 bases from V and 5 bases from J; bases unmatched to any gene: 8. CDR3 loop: CASRPTGGIDNEQFF. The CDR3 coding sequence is TGTGCCAGCAGGCCTACAGGGGGCATCGACAATGAGCAGTTCTTC.

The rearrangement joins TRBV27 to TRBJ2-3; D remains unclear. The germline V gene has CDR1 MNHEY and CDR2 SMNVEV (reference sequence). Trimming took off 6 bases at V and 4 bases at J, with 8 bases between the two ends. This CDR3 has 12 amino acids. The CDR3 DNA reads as TGTGCCAGCAGCCCCGACCCAGATACGCAGTATTTT. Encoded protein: CASSPDPDTQYF.

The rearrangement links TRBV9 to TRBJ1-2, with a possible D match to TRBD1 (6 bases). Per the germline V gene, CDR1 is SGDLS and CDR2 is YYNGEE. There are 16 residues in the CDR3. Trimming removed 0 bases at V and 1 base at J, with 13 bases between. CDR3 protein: CASSVAPGAYNYGYTF. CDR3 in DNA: TGTGCCAGCAGCGTAGCTCCGGGGGCCTATAACTATGGCTACACCTTC.

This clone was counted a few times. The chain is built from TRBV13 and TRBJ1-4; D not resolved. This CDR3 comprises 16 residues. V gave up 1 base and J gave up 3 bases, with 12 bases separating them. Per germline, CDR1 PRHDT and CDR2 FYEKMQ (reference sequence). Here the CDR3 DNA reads TGTGCCAGCAGCTTAGCCAGGAGGCAAGCTAATGAAAAACTGTTTTTT. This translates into CASSLARRQANEKLFF.

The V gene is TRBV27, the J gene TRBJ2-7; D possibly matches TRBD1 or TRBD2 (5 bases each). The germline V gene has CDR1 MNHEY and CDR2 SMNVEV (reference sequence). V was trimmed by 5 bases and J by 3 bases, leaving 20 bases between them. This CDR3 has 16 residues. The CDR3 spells CASSPVSSGPGYEQYF. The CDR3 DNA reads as TGTGCCAGCAGTCCCGTATCCTCGGGACCTGGCTACGAGCAGTACTTC.

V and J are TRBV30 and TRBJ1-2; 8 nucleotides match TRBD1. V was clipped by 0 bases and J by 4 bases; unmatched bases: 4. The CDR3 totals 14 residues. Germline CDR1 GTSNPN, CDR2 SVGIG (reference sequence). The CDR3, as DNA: TGTGCCTGGAGTGTACGGGGGACAGGCTATGGCTACACCTTC. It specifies CAWSVRGTGYGYTF.

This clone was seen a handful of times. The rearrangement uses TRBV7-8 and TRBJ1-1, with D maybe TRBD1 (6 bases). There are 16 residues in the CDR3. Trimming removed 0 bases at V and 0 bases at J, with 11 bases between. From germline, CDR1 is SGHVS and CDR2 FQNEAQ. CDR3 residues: CASSLAGTLVNTEAFF. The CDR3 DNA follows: TGTGCCAGCAGCTTAGCCGGGACACTGGTGAACACTGAAGCTTTCTTT.

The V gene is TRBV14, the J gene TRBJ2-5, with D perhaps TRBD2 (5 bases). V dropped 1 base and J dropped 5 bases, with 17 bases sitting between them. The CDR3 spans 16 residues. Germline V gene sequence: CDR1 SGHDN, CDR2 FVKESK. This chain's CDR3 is CASSQGESGFEETQYF. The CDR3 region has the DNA TGTGCCAGCAGCCAAGGGGAAAGCGGATTTGAGGAGACCCAGTACTTC.

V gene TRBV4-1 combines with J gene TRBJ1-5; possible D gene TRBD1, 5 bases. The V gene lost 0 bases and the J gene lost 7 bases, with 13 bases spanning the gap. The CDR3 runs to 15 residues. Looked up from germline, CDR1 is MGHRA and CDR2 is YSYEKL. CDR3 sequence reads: CASSQDPGTGQPQHF. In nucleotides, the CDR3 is TGCGCCAGCAGCCAAGATCCGGGGACCGGGCAGCCCCAGCATTTT.